This TCR beta chain was recovered during a study of blood T cells in healthy people across ages. Alongside a J-beta primer mix, a sample-barcoded 5' primer served in a second PCR lasting about 7 to 11 cycles. TCRdb independently ran MiXCR on the 5' RACE reads; one entry per CDR3 protein. The table shows more than 700,000 distinct CDR3 sequences, with about 47% occurring only once. CDR1 MNHEY and CDR2 SMNVEV come from the germline V gene (reference sequence). The CDR3 covers 14 residues. V shed 3 bases and J 4 bases; nucleotides not matched to a gene: 5. V is TRBV27 and J is TRBJ2-7; 8 nucleotides line up with TRBD1. The source of this sequence is an elderly man in good health. The sequenced sample consisted of blood. The CDR3 DNA is TGTGCCAGCAGTTTCGGGACAGGTTATTACGAGCAGTACTTC. Its translation is CASSFGTGYYEQYF.